One and the same sample provided the 22 T cell receptor beta chains below, sequenced in a study of cytomegalovirus exposure and HLA in healthy donors. The PCR had 60 Vbeta and 13 Jbeta primers. Clones were read by immunoSEQ multiplex PCR, and TCRdb kept only the in-frame ones, dropping some. The repertoire consists of some 200,000 clones, with 75% to 90% occurring once and the leading ten covering over 5.5%. Sequencing was done on a sample of PBMCs. All receptors derive from a man aged 35 to 55 in good health and CMV-seropositive.

This clone showed up just a few times. The rearrangement uses TRBV25-1 and TRBJ1-1, with D unclear. CDR1 and CDR2 from the germline V gene are MGHDK and SYGVNS. This CDR3 has 13 amino acids. V lost 7 bases, J lost 3 bases, and 12 bases lay in between. CDR3 amino acids: CASTSEGYTEAFF. The CDR3 DNA reads TGTGCCAGCACCAGTGAGGGCTACACTGAAGCTTTCTTT.

This chain connects TRBV6-5 to TRBJ1-1; 8 nucleotides line up with TRBD1. This CDR3 spans 14 amino acids. Per germline, CDR1 MNHEY and CDR2 SVGAGI. Trimming removed 6 bases from V and 0 bases from J; junction bases left unmatched: 3. The CDR3 DNA reads TGTGCCAGCAGCGACAGGGGCATGAACACTGAAGCTTTCTTT. This encodes CASSDRGMNTEAFF.

The chain employs TRBV29-1 and TRBJ2-1, with 8 bases identical to TRBD1. Per germline, CDR1 SQVTM and CDR2 ANQGSEA. Trimming took 5 bases from V and 7 from J; bases not matched to a gene: 13. CDR3 size: 15 residues. The CDR3 bases are TGCAGCGTTATACACACAGGGGGGATCGTAAATGAGCAGTTCTTC. Residues: CSVIHTGGIVNEQFF.

This clone has more than one count but fewer than ten. The V gene is TRBV5-1, the J gene TRBJ1-1; the D gene is possibly TRBD1 (5 bases). Germline lookup yields CDR1 SGHRS and CDR2 YFSETQ. Trimming stripped 4 bases from V and 4 bases from J, with 8 bases between. This CDR3 comprises 12 residues. CDR3: CASSAGGTEAFF. The CDR3 bases are TGCGCCAGCAGCGCGGGGGGCACTGAAGCTTTCTTT.

The chain uses TRBV27 and TRBJ1-5; D is uncertain. The CDR3 covers 13 residues. The germline V gene encodes CDR1 MNHEY and CDR2 SMNVEV (reference sequence). Trimming took off 3 bases at V and 7 bases at J, with 10 bases between the two ends. CDR3 loop: CASSFSPNQPQHF. As DNA, the CDR3 is TGTGCCAGCAGTTTTAGCCCTAACCAGCCCCAGCATTTT.

This chain links TRBV5-6 with TRBJ2-1; 11 bases are a match to TRBD2. The germline V gene encodes CDR1 SGHDT and CDR2 YYEEEE. After removal of 0 bases from V and 7 bases from J, the junction contained 3 bases not matched to a gene. The CDR3 runs 15 residues. The chain's CDR3 is CASSLGLAGGNEQFF. The CDR3 nucleotides read TGTGCCAGCAGCTTGGGGCTAGCGGGGGGAAATGAGCAGTTCTTC.

The V call is TRBV6-1, the J call TRBJ1-4; D might be TRBD1 (5 bases). Trimming took off 1 base at V and 0 bases at J, with 15 bases between the two ends. This CDR3 has 18 amino acids. Germline values: CDR1 MNHNS, CDR2 SASEGT. The CDR3 nucleotides read TGTGCCAGCAGTGAAGGGTTGTTTGGGGGGGCAACTAATGAAAAACTGTTTTTT. Protein sequence: CASSEGLFGGATNEKLFF.

This chain links TRBV5-6 with TRBJ2-3, with TRBD2 matching 10 bases. The trim removed 4 bases at V and 0 bases at J, leaving 11 bases unmatched. This CDR3 contains 18 residues. Germline values: CDR1 SGHDT, CDR2 YYEEEE. CDR3 DNA: TGTGCCAGCAGCCCCGGGGGAAGCGGGGGGGCTAGCACAGATACGCAGTATTTT. Translating gives CASSPGGSGGASTDTQYF.

The chain carries TRBV19 and TRBJ1-4; 10 nucleotides align to TRBD1. Germline loops: CDR1 LNHDA, CDR2 SQIVND (reference sequence). The junction had 2 bases not matched to a gene; V was cut back by 4 bases and J by 6 bases. This CDR3 has 14 amino acids. The CDR3 loop is CASSTGTGDEKLFF. CDR3 coding DNA: TGTGCCAGTAGTACCGGGACAGGGGATGAAAAACTGTTTTTT.

This clone was detected a few times. The chain recombines TRBV12-5 with TRBJ2-7, with 8 bases matching TRBD2. Germline trimming cut 6 bases from V and 9 bases from J; bases unmatched to any gene: 7. Germline V gene lookup returns CDR1 LGHNT and CDR2 FRNRAP. The CDR3 runs 12 residues. The DNA for the CDR3 is TGTGCTAGTGGCCTTGGACTAGCATCGCAGTACTTC. Amino acids: CASGLGLASQYF. The full variable domain, in which reference TRBV12-5 and TRBJ2-7 provide the parts outside the CDR3, is DARVTQTPRHKVTEMGQEVTMRCQPILGHNTVFWYRQTMMQGLELLAYFRNRAPLDDSGMPKDRFSAEMPDATLATLKIQPSEPRDSAVYFCASGLGLASQYFGPGTRLTVT.

The J gene is TRBJ1-1, the V gene TRBV15; no definite D call. In germline, CDR1 is LNHNV, CDR2 YYDKDF (reference sequence). CDR3 length: 15 amino acids. Trimming took off 0 bases at V and 0 bases at J, with 8 bases between the two ends. CDR3 amino acids: CATSRDSGLNTEAFF. In nucleotides, the CDR3 is TGTGCCACCAGCAGAGATTCAGGTTTGAACACTGAAGCTTTCTTT.

V is TRBV4-3 and J is TRBJ2-7; 8 bases line up with TRBD2. CDR3 size: 18 residues. V lost 0 bases to trimming and J lost 3 bases; unmatched junction nucleotides: 13. Germline V gives CDR1 LGHNA, CDR2 YSLEER. CDR3 DNA: TGCGCCAGCAGCCAAGATTCGAGCGGGGGTGACATCTTCTACGAGCAGTACTTC. This encodes CASSQDSSGGDIFYEQYF.

This clone has just one count. V and J are TRBV2 and TRBJ1-2; 9 bases line up with TRBD1. Germline V gene lookup returns CDR1 SNHLY and CDR2 FYNNEI. The ends lost 4 bases at V and 3 bases at J; junction bases unmatched: 9. The CDR3 extends over 16 amino acids. The CDR3 reads CASSVLTGTGYYGYTF. DNA for the CDR3: TGTGCCAGCAGTGTCCTCACCGGGACAGGGTACTATGGCTACACCTTC. Together with reference TRBV2 and TRBJ1-2, the CDR3 gives the full variable domain: EPEVTQTPSHQVTQMGQEVILRCVPISNHLYFYWYRQILGQKVEFLVSFYNNEISEKSEIFDDQFSVERPDGSNFTLKIRSTKLEDSAMYFCASSVLTGTGYYGYTFGSGTRLTVV.

The J gene is TRBJ2-7, the V gene TRBV29-1, with 7 bases fitting TRBD1. From germline, CDR1 is SQVTM and CDR2 ANQGSEA. V lost 4 bases to trimming and J lost 3 bases; unmatched junction nucleotides: 3. The CDR3 covers 12 residues. The CDR3, as DNA: TGCAGCGTTGGCCAGGGGGTCTACGAGCAGTACTTC. The encoded protein is CSVGQGVYEQYF.

V gene TRBV5-1 combines with J gene TRBJ2-7; tentative D call: TRBD2 (7 bases). In germline, CDR1 is SGHRS, CDR2 YFSETQ. V lost 2 bases to trimming and J lost 3 bases, with 12 bases between them. This CDR3 has 14 amino acids. CDR3 sequence reads: CASSFGGALYEQYF. In DNA, the CDR3 is TGCGCCAGCAGCTTTGGGGGGGCCCTCTACGAGCAGTACTTC.

This clone was seen a single time. This chain links TRBV6-5 with TRBJ1-2; unclear D gene. The CDR3 is 13 residues long. Trimming shortened V by 0 bases and J by 8 bases, and 10 bases separated the two germline ends. Germline CDR1 is MNHEY and CDR2 is SVGAGI. The CDR3 protein is CASSYSPRGGYTF. For the CDR3, the DNA is TGTGCCAGCAGTTACTCTCCCCGCGGGGGCTACACCTTC.

This chain joins TRBV29-1 and TRBJ2-7; 12 nucleotides agree with TRBD2. The CDR3 has 13 residues. With V trimmed by 5 bases and J by 3 bases, 2 bases remained unmatched. Germline CDR1 reads SQVTM; CDR2 reads ANQGSEA. The CDR3 protein is CSVLAGGNYEQYF. The CDR3 nucleotides are TGCAGCGTTCTAGCGGGGGGGAACTACGAGCAGTACTTC.

This chain uses TRBV7-2 with TRBJ2-3, with 7 bases that match TRBD1. This CDR3 contains 17 residues. Germline V gene sequence: CDR1 SGHTA, CDR2 FQGNSA. V dropped 1 base and J dropped 2; count of bases not matched to a gene: 9. The CDR3 coding sequence is TGTGCCAGCAGCTTAGGATTCCCGGGACAGATCACAGATACGCAGTATTTT. Translated: CASSLGFPGQITDTQYF.

V gene TRBV5-4 combines with J gene TRBJ2-7, with 7 bases matching TRBD2. There are 13 residues in the CDR3. The V gene end was trimmed by 3 bases and the J gene end by 3 bases; junction bases not matched to a gene: 3. The germline V gene encodes CDR1 SGHNT and CDR2 YYREEE (reference sequence). CDR3 loop: CASSSGGVYEQYF. CDR3 in DNA: TGTGCCAGCAGCTCGGGAGGTGTCTACGAGCAGTACTTC.

V usage is TRBV29-1 and J usage is TRBJ2-5; D gene uncertain. The CDR3 loop spans 16 amino acids. The ends were cut back, 3 bases at V and 2 bases at J, with 19 bases in the middle. CDR1 is SQVTM, CDR2 ANQGSEA, per germline. The CDR3 DNA is TGCAGCGTTGAGGCCCAGTCTGCCCCCGTTCAAGAGACCCAGTACTTC. Translated, it gives CSVEAQSAPVQETQYF.

The rearrangement joins TRBV7-3 to TRBJ1-1, with a possible D match to TRBD1 (5 bases). The ends were cut back, 5 bases at V and 7 bases at J, with 11 bases in the middle. The CDR3 spans 12 residues. Per germline, CDR1 SGHTA and CDR2 FQGTGA. This CDR3 is CASSPRQGEAFF. The CDR3 nucleotides read TGTGCCAGCAGCCCGAGGCAGGGTGAAGCTTTCTTT.

The V gene is TRBV18, the J gene TRBJ1-6, with 8 bases aligning to TRBD1. V gave up 3 bases and J gave up 7 bases; unmatched junction bases: 5. CDR3 length equals 15 residues. Germline assignment: CDR1 KGHSH and CDR2 LQKENI. The CDR3 DNA follows: TGTGCCAGCTCACCGGGACAGGTGGGGAATTCACCCCTCCACTTT. It translates to CASSPGQVGNSPLHF.